The 21 T cell receptor beta chains below come from one sample, sequenced in a study of blood T cell repertoires in COVID-19. Assay used: immunoSEQ multiplex PCR; TCRdb lists only in-frame clones, some missing. The sample has 240,000 or so clones; around 90% are singletons. The specimen was peripheral blood. Receptors originate from a middle-aged woman who had recovered from COVID-19.

The rearrangement uses TRBV27 and TRBJ2-2; tentative D call: TRBD1 (5 bases). V shed 6 bases and J shed 1 base, with 12 bases lying between them. The CDR3 runs 15 residues. Looked up from germline, CDR1 is MNHEY and CDR2 is SMNVEV (reference sequence). The CDR3 protein is CASRARARNTGELFF. Written as DNA, the CDR3 is TGTGCCAGCAGGGCCAGGGCCCGGAACACCGGGGAGCTGTTTTTT.

The rearrangement links TRBV7-9 to TRBJ2-3, with 10 bases identical to TRBD2. The CDR3 is 15 residues long. Trimming took 5 bases from V and 4 from J; bases not matched to a gene: 6. Germline loops: CDR1 SEHNR, CDR2 FQNEAQ (reference sequence). This chain's CDR3 is CASSLPSGSADTQYF. The DNA for the CDR3 is TGTGCCAGCAGCCTCCCTAGCGGGAGCGCAGATACGCAGTATTTT.

This rearrangement joins TRBV9 to TRBJ2-1, with D maybe TRBD1 (5 bases). V lost 4 bases to trimming and J lost 7 bases, with 12 bases between them. CDR1 is SGDLS, CDR2 YYNGEE, per germline. The CDR3 spans 13 residues. The CDR3 DNA follows: TGTGCCAGCAGCAAAGGGGTTTTGAATGAGCAGTTCTTC. It codes for CASSKGVLNEQFF.

The rearrangement uses TRBV4-2 and TRBJ2-1, with 13 bases that match TRBD2. Per the germline V gene, CDR1 is LGHNA and CDR2 is YNFKEQ. The junction had 7 bases not matched to a gene; V was cut back by 0 bases and J by 8 bases. This CDR3 region has 17 residues. Here the CDR3 reads CASSQDELLAGGDEQFF. The CDR3 DNA is TGTGCCAGCAGCCAAGATGAGTTACTAGCGGGAGGGGATGAGCAGTTCTTC.

The J gene is TRBJ2-1, the V gene TRBV14; 8 positions match TRBD1. The germline V gene encodes CDR1 SGHDN and CDR2 FVKESK. The CDR3 covers 15 residues. J gave up 7 bases and V 1 base, and 6 bases lay outside the gene matches. The CDR3 coding sequence is TGTGCCAGCAGCCAAGCAGGGGGCGCGGGGAATGAGCAGTTCTTC. This sequence encodes CASSQAGGAGNEQFF. The full variable domain, rest sourced from reference TRBV14 and TRBJ2-1, is EAGVTQFPSHSVIEKGQTVTLRCDPISGHDNLYWYRRVMGKEIKFLLHFVKESKQDESGMPNNRFLAERTGGTYSTLKVQPAELEDSGVYFCASSQAGGAGNEQFFGPGTRLTVL.

This clone was recorded only once. The chain is built from TRBV11-2 and TRBJ1-4; possibly TRBD1 for D (5 bases). V gave up 5 bases and J gave up 8 bases, with 15 bases separating them. CDR3 length: 14 residues. Germline CDR1 and CDR2: SGHAT and FQNNGV. The chain's CDR3 is CASSPRRGEEKLFF. As DNA, the CDR3 is TGTGCCAGCAGCCCCAGGAGGGGCGAGGAAAAACTGTTTTTT.

The rearrangement uses TRBV3-1 (or the pseudogene TRBV3-2) and TRBJ1-2; TRBD1 matches 7 bases. The CDR3 has 13 residues. Germline CDR1 is LGHDT and CDR2 is YNNKEL (reference sequence). J gave up 2 bases and V 3 bases, and 0 bases lay outside the gene matches. The CDR3 nucleotides are TGTGCCAGCAGCCAGACAGGGAACTATGGCTACACCTTC. It codes for CASSQTGNYGYTF.

The chain is built from TRBV28 and TRBJ1-2, with TRBD1 as a possible D gene (5 bases). V lost 2 bases to trimming and J lost 4 bases, with 8 bases between them. Germline lookup yields CDR1 MDHEN and CDR2 SYDVKM. The CDR3 is 13 amino acids. The CDR3 reads CASSLAGSYGYTF. The CDR3 nucleotides are TGTGCCAGCAGTTTAGCAGGGTCCTATGGCTACACCTTC.

This clone was observed once. This chain uses TRBV19 with TRBJ2-4, with 11 bases matching TRBD1. The germline CDR1 and CDR2 sequences are LNHDA and SQIVND (reference sequence). This CDR3 region has 19 residues. Unmatched junction bases numbered 9, after V lost 1 base and J lost 1 base. CDR3 sequence reads: CASSIGGQGVAGAKNIQYF. CDR3 nucleotide sequence: TGTGCCAGTAGTATAGGGGGACAGGGGGTAGCTGGGGCCAAAAACATTCAGTACTTC.

The gene calls are TRBV7-9 and TRBJ1-2; no reliable D call. Per germline, CDR1 SEHNR and CDR2 FQNEAQ (reference sequence). V lost 1 base and J 8 bases, leaving 20 bases between the germline ends. This CDR3 region has 16 residues. CDR3 bases: TGTGCCAGCAGCTTAGAGGCCCACCCCATACCGGGGGGCTACACCTTC. Encoded protein: CASSLEAHPIPGGYTF.

The gene calls are TRBV5-6 and TRBJ1-3, with TRBD1 matching 7 bases. This CDR3 comprises 16 residues. The V segment lost 6 bases and the J segment 2 bases; nucleotides outside the gene matches: 11. In germline, CDR1 is SGHDT, CDR2 YYEEEE. In DNA form, the CDR3 reads TGTGCCAGCACCACGAGACAGGGCGGACCTGGAAACACCATATATTTT. It is translated as CASTTRQGGPGNTIYF.

This clone appeared once. The J gene is TRBJ1-1, the V gene TRBV7-9; 7 bases map to TRBD1. Germline CDR1 is SEHNR and CDR2 is FQNEAQ (reference sequence). CDR3 size: 15 residues. With 5 bases clipped from V and 11 bases from J, the junction kept 17 bases outside the gene matches. In nucleotides, the CDR3 is TGTGCCAGCAGCCCCGCAACCACGTACTACAGGGGTGCTTTCTTT. Amino acid sequence: CASSPATTYYRGAFF.

The V gene is TRBV25-1, the J gene TRBJ2-5, with a weak D call TRBD2 (6 bases). This CDR3 is 15 amino acids long. Between the trimmed V and J ends, which lost 0 bases and 1 base, there was a span of 9 bases. The germline CDR1 and CDR2 sequences are MGHDK and SYGVNS. CDR3 DNA sequence: TGTGCCAGCAGTGAATATGGGAGGACCCAAGAGACCCAGTACTTC. Protein sequence: CASSEYGRTQETQYF.

The rearrangement joins TRBV27 to TRBJ2-3; a weak D match, TRBD2 (6 bases). The CDR3 is 14 residues long. Germline-derived CDR1 and CDR2 are MNHEY and SMNVEV (reference sequence). V lost 3 bases and J lost 6, with 13 bases in between. The CDR3 nucleotides read TGTGCCAGCAGTTTCGGGACTCCCGGCGATACGCAGTATTTT. Encoded protein: CASSFGTPGDTQYF.

The chain uses TRBV14 and TRBJ1-4; 9 bases map to TRBD1. The CDR3 is 15 residues long. Trimming at V came to 4 bases and at J to 6 bases, leaving 6 bases not matched to a gene. Germline V gives CDR1 SGHDN, CDR2 FVKESK. The CDR3: CASSPRQGEHEKLFF. Here the CDR3 DNA reads TGTGCCAGCAGCCCTAGACAGGGGGAACATGAAAAACTGTTTTTT.

The V call is TRBV4-1, the J call TRBJ1-4, with a tentative D call TRBD1 (5 bases). The CDR3 is made up of 16 amino acids. The germline V gene has CDR1 MGHRA and CDR2 YSYEKL. V shed 4 bases and J shed 7 bases, with 19 bases lying between them. In nucleotides, the CDR3 is TGCGCCAGCAGCCTATCCCCCGGGACGCGGGGTGAAAAACTGTTTTTT. Its protein is CASSLSPGTRGEKLFF.

V gene TRBV7-8 combines with J gene TRBJ1-4, with no clear D. This CDR3 is 14 amino acids long. The V gene lost 2 bases and the J gene lost 5 bases, with 9 bases spanning the gap. Germline V CDR1 and CDR2: SGHVS, FQNEAQ. CDR3 DNA: TGTGCCAGCAGCTTATCAGTCCGCAATGAAAAACTGTTTTTT. As protein: CASSLSVRNEKLFF.

V usage is TRBV4-3 and J usage is TRBJ2-3; 7 bases line up with TRBD2. Losses at the gene ends were 4 bases for V and 0 bases for J; bases not matched to a gene: 4. Germline lookup yields CDR1 LGHNA and CDR2 YSLEER. This CDR3 is built from 15 residues. The DNA of the CDR3 is TGCGCCAGCAGCCCGAGCGGGGCAAGCACAGATACGCAGTATTTT. This gives the protein CASSPSGASTDTQYF.

The J gene is TRBJ2-1, the V gene TRBV7-9, with 7 bases fitting TRBD2. The CDR3 sequence is 17 residues long. Germline-derived CDR1 and CDR2 are SEHNR and FQNEAQ (reference sequence). After removal of 8 bases from V and 5 bases from J, the junction contained 18 bases not matched to a gene. DNA for the CDR3: TGTGCCAGCCTACCACCACCCCAGCGGGGACCACACAATGAGCAGTTCTTC. It translates to CASLPPPQRGPHNEQFF.

The chain uses TRBV11-3 and TRBJ1-4; 9 bases line up with TRBD1. Germline V gene lookup returns CDR1 SGHNT and CDR2 YENEEA. The CDR3 runs 16 residues. Trimming removed 5 bases from V and 5 bases from J; junction bases left unmatched: 9. The CDR3 spells CASSPGTGRRNEKLFF. The CDR3, as DNA: TGTGCCAGCAGCCCCGGGACAGGGCGAAGAAATGAAAAACTGTTTTTT.

This sequence joins TRBV3-1 (or the pseudogene TRBV3-2) and TRBJ2-1, with 10 bases aligning to TRBD2. The ends lost 4 bases at V and 8 bases at J; junction bases unmatched: 11. CDR1 and CDR2 from the germline V gene are LGHDT and YNNKEL (reference sequence). This CDR3 has 16 amino acids. CDR3 sequence reads: CASSPTGSGRTYEQFF. CDR3 in DNA: TGTGCCAGCAGCCCCACAGGTAGCGGGAGGACGTATGAGCAGTTCTTC.